This T cell receptor beta chain was profiled in a study of T cell changes during pregnancy in multiple sclerosis. Looked up from germline, CDR1 is LNHDA and CDR2 is SQIVND (reference sequence). The CDR3 extends over 12 amino acids. V was clipped by 5 bases and J by 13 bases, with 14 bases between them. Profiling relied on immunoSEQ multiplex PCR, and the TCRdb table lists in-frame clones only, not all of them. The sample gives some 99,000 clones, 92% of which show up once; 2% to 3% is in the top ten. The sequence was obtained from a female donor in good health, enrolled as a control in a pregnancy study. The source was peripheral blood, collected after pregnancy. The chain joins TRBV19 to TRBJ1-4, with D possibly being TRBD1 (5 bases). This CDR3 reads CASSLGGAGLFF. The CDR3 DNA reads TGTGCCAGTAGTTTGGGTGGGGCTGGACTGTTTTTT.